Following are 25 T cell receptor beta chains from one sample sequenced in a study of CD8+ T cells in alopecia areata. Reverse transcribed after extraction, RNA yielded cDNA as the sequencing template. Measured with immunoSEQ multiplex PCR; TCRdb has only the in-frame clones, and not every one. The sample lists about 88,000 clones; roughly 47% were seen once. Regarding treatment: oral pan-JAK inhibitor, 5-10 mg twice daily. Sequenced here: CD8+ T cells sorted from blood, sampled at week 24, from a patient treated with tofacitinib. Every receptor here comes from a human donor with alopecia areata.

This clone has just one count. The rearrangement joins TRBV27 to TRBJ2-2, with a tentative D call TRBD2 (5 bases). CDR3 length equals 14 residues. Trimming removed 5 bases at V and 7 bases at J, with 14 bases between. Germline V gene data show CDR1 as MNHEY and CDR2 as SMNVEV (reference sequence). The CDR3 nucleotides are TGTGCCAGCAGTCCTTGGACTTCCGGCGGGGAGCTGTTTTTT. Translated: CASSPWTSGGELFF.

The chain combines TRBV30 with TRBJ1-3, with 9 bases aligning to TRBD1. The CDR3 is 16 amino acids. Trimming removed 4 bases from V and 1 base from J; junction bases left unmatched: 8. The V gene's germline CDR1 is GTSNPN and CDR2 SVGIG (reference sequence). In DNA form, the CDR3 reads TGTGCCTGGACCCCCGGGACAGGGCGATCTGGAAACACCATATATTTT. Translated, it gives CAWTPGTGRSGNTIYF.

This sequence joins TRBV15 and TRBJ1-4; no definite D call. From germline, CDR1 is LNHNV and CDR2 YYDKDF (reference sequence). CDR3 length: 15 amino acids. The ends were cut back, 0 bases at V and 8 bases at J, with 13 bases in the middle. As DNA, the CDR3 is TGTGCCACCAGCAGAGATATGGCACGACCAGAAAAACTGTTTTTT. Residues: CATSRDMARPEKLFF.

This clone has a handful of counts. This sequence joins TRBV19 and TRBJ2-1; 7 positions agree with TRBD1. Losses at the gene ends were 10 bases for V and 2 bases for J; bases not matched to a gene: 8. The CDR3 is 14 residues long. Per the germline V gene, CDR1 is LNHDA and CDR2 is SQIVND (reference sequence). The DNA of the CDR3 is TGTGCCACACGGGACAGCTCGGCCTACAATGAGCAGTTCTTC. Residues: CATRDSSAYNEQFF.

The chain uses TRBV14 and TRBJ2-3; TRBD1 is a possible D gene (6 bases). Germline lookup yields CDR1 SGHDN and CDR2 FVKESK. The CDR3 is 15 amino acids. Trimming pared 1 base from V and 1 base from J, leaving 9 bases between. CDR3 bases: TGTGCCAGCAGCCAAGGGGGACACCGCACAGATACGCAGTATTTT. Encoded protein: CASSQGGHRTDTQYF.

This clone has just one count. In DNA, the CDR3 is TGTGCCAGCAGCCCAGCCCCTCAATTTCTCGTCTCTGGGGCCAACGTCCTGACTTTC. Its translation is CASSPAPQFLVSGANVLTF. The chain joins TRBV2 to TRBJ2-6; D call uncertain. This CDR3 has 19 amino acids. Germline V gives CDR1 SNHLY, CDR2 FYNNEI. With 6 bases removed from V and 0 bases from J, the gap between germline ends came to 21 bases.

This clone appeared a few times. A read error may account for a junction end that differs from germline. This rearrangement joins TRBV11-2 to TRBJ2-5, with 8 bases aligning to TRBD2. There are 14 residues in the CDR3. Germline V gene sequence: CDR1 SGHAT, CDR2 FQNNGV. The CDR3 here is CASSLAGIQETQYF. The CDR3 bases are TGTGCCAGCAGTTTAGCGGGGATCCAAGAGACCCAGTACTTC.

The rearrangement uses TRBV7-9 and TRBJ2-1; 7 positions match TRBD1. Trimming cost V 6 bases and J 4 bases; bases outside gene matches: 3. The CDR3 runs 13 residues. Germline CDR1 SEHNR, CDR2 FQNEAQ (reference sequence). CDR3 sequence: CASSLTGYNEQFF. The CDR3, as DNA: TGTGCCAGCAGTTTGACAGGGTACAATGAGCAGTTCTTC.

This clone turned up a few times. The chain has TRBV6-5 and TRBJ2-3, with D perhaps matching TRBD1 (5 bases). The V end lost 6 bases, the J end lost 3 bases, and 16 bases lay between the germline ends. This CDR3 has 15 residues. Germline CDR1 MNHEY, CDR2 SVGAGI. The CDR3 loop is CASSPWQGWTDTQYF. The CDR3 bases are TGTGCCAGCAGCCCTTGGCAGGGATGGACAGATACGCAGTATTTT.

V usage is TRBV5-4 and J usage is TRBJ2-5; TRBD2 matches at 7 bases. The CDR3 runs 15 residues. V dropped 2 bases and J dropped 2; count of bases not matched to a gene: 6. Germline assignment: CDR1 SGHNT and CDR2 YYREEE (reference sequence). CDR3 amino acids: CASSFSGRAQETQYF. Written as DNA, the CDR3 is TGTGCCAGCAGCTTTAGCGGGCGAGCTCAAGAGACCCAGTACTTC.

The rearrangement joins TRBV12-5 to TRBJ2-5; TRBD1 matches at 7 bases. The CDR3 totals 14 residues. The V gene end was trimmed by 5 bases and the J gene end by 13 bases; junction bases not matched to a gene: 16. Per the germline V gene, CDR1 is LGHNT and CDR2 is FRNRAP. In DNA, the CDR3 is TGTGCTAGTGGTCCGAACTGGACAGGCTCAGATCTGTACTTC. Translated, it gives CASGPNWTGSDLYF.

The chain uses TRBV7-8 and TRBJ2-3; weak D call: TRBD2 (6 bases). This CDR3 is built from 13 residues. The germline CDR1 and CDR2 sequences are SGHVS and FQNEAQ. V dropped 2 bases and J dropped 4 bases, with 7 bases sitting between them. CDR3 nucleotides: TGTGCCAGCAGCTTATCGGGGGCAGATACGCAGTATTTT. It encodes CASSLSGADTQYF. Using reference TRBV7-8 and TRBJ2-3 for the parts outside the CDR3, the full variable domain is GAGVSQSPRYKVAKRGQDVALRCDPISGHVSLFWYQQALGQGPEFLTYFQNEAQLDKSGLPSDRFFAERPEGSVSTLKIQRTQQEDSAVYLCASSLSGADTQYFGPGTRLTVL.

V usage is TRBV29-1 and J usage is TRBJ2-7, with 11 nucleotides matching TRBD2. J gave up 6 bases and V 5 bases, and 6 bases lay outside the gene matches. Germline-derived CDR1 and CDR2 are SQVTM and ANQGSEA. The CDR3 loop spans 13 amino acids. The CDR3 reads CSVLGLAGPEQYF. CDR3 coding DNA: TGCAGCGTTCTAGGACTAGCGGGTCCCGAGCAGTACTTC.

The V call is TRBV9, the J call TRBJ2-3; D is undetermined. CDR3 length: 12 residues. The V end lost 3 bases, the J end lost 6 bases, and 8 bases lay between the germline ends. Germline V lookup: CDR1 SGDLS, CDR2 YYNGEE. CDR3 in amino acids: CASSATPDTQYF. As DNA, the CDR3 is TGTGCCAGCAGCGCGACACCCGATACGCAGTATTTT. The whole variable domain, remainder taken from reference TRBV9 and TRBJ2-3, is DSGVTQTPKHLITATGQRVTLRCSPRSGDLSVYWYQQSLDQGLQFLIQYYNGEERAKGNILERFSAQQFPDLHSELNLSSLELGDSALYFCASSATPDTQYFGPGTRLTVL.

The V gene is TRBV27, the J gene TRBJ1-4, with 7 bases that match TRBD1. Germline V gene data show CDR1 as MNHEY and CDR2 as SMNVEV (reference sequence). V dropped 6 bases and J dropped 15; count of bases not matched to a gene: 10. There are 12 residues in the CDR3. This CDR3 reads CASRPLNRGMFF. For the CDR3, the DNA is TGTGCCAGCAGACCCCTAAACAGGGGAATGTTTTTT.

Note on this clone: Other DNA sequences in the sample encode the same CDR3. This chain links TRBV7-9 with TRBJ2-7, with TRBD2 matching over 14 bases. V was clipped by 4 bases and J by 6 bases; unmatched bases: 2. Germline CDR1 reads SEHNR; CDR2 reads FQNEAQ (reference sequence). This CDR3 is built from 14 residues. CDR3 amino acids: CASSSGLAGVEQYF. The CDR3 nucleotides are TGTGCCAGCAGCTCGGGACTAGCGGGGGTCGAGCAGTACTTC.

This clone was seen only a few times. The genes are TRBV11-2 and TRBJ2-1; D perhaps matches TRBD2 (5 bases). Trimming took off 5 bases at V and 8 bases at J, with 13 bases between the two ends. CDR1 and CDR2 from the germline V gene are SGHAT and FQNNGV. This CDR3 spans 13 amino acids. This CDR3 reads CASSRRTRDEQFF. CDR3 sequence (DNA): TGTGCCAGCAGCCGTAGGACGCGGGATGAGCAGTTCTTC.

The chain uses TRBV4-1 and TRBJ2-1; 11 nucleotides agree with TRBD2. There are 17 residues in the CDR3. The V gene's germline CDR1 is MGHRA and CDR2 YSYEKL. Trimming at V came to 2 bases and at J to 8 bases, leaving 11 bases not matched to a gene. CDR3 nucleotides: TGCGCCAGCAGCCAAATAGCGGGAGGGCCAATAGCTGATGAGCAGTTCTTC. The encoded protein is CASSQIAGGPIADEQFF.

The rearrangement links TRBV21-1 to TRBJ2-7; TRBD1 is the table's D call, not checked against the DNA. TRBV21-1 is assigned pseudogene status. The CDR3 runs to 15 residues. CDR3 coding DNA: TGTGCCAGCGCGCGAGACAGGACAGGGGGCTACGAGCAGTACTTC. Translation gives CASARDRTGGYEQYF.

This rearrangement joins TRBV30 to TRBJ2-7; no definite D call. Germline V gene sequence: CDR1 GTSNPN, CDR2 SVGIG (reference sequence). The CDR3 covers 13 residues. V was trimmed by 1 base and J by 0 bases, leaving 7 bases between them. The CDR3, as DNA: TGTGCCTGGAGTGGTGGGTCCTCCTACGAGCAGTACTTC. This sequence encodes CAWSGGSSYEQYF.

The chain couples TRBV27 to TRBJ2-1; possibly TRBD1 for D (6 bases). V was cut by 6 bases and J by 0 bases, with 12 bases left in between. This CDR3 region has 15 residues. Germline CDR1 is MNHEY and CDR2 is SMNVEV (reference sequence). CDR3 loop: CASRVDSISYNEQFF. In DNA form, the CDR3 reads TGTGCCAGCAGGGTGGACAGCATCTCCTACAATGAGCAGTTCTTC.

CDR3 sequence reads: CASSLSGQGPNTEAFF. CDR3 sequence (DNA): TGTGCCAGCAGTTTATCGGGGCAGGGCCCGAACACTGAAGCTTTCTTT. The chain recombines TRBV27 with TRBJ1-1; tentatively, D is TRBD1 (5 bases). The CDR3 totals 16 residues. V was pared by 0 bases and J by 1 base, with 12 bases between. Germline CDR1 reads MNHEY; CDR2 reads SMNVEV (reference sequence).

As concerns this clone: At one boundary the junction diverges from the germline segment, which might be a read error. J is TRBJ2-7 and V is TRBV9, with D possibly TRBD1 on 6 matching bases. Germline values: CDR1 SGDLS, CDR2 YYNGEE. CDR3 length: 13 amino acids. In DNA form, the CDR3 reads TGTGCCAGCAGCTCTGGACAGTCCTCCGAGCAGTACTTC. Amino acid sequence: CASSSGQSSEQYF.

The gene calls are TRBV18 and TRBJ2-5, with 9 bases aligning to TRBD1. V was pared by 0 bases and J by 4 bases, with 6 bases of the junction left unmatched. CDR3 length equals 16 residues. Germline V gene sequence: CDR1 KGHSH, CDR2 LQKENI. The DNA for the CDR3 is TGTGCCAGCTCACCACCGCGGGACAGGGTTCGAGAGACCCAGTACTTC. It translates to CASSPPRDRVRETQYF.

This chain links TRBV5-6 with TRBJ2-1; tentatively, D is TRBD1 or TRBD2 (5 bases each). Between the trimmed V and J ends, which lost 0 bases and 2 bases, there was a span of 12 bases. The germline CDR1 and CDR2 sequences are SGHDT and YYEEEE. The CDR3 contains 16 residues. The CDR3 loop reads CASSLASGRTYNEQFF. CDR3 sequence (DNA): TGTGCCAGCAGCTTGGCTTCGGGACGGACCTACAATGAGCAGTTCTTC.